Below, 12 T cell receptor beta chains from the same sample are listed, as sequenced in a study of T cells in Graves' hyperthyroidism and ophthalmopathy. Authors of the study amplified TCR beta CDR3 regions from RNA transcripts. The study used the HTBI primer set for a first-round RT-PCR of the TCR CDR3. Each CDR3 protein is one row after TCRdb ran MiXCR on the multiplex PCR reads. This sample carries fewer than 550,000 distinct CDR3 sequences, around a quarter of them seen once, and the ten largest clones take roughly 12%. Sequencing was done on a sample of blood. Every receptor here comes from a woman in her thirties with Graves' ophthalmopathy.

This clonotype has more than one count but fewer than ten. A much larger clone lies one base from this, so it may be a read error. The V call is TRBV6-1, the J call TRBJ1-2; D unresolved. Germline CDR1 and CDR2: MNHNS and SASEGT. Trimming pared 6 bases from V and 0 bases from J, leaving 8 bases between. This CDR3 region has 13 residues. The CDR3 reads CASRETTNYGYTF. The CDR3 nucleotides read TGTGCCAGCAGGGAGACTACTAACTATGGCTACACCTTC.

This clonotype was recorded at least ten times. The genes are TRBV6-1 and TRBJ1-2; unclear D gene. This CDR3 comprises 14 residues. V was clipped by 7 bases and J by 0 bases, with 12 bases between them. Germline V lookup: CDR1 MNHNS, CDR2 SASEGT. The CDR3 DNA sequence: TGTGCCAGCACCGCCGTAGCTTCTAACTATGGCTACACCTTC. Its protein is CASTAVASNYGYTF.

The gene calls are TRBV5-1 and TRBJ1-3, with D perhaps TRBD1 (5 bases). The CDR3 has 13 amino acids. Germline V CDR1 and CDR2: SGHRS, YFSETQ. V was trimmed by 3 bases and J by 2 bases, leaving 6 bases between them. CDR3 sequence reads: CASSWDPGNTIYF. DNA for the CDR3: TGCGCCAGCAGCTGGGACCCTGGAAACACCATATATTTT. Full variable domain (rest looked up from reference TRBV5-1 and TRBJ1-3): KAGVTQTPRYLIKTRGQQVTLSCSPISGHRSVSWYQQTPGQGLQFLFEYFSETQRNKGNFPGRFSGRQFSNSRSEMNVSTLELGDSALYLCASSWDPGNTIYFGEGSWLTVV.

Many counts were recorded for this clonotype. This sequence joins TRBV7-9 and TRBJ2-7; no definite D call. Germline V lookup: CDR1 SEHNR, CDR2 FQNEAQ (reference sequence). The CDR3 loop spans 13 amino acids. The V end lost 5 bases, the J end lost 7 bases, and 15 bases lay between the germline ends. The CDR3 here is CASSPVAVREQYF. DNA for the CDR3: TGTGCCAGCAGCCCCGTCGCTGTCCGGGAGCAGTACTTC.

This clonotype was seen at least ten times. The genes are TRBV6-2 or TRBV6-3 and TRBJ2-5; perhaps TRBD2 as D (6 bases). The CDR3 is made up of 14 amino acids. V was clipped by 2 bases and J by 2 bases, with 9 bases between them. Germline V CDR1 and CDR2: MNHEY, SVGEGT. CDR3 amino acids: CASSYLGLQETQYF. CDR3 nucleotide sequence: TGTGCCAGCAGTTACCTGGGACTTCAAGAGACCCAGTACTTC.

The table lists this clonotype with many counts. The V and J genes are TRBV29-1 and TRBJ1-3; no reliable D call. The CDR3 is 12 amino acids. Trimming shortened V by 4 bases and J by 2 bases, and 6 bases separated the two germline ends. Looked up from germline, CDR1 is SQVTM and CDR2 is ANQGSEA. In nucleotides, the CDR3 is TGCAGCGTTGGATCAGCTGGAAACACCATATATTTT. Protein sequence: CSVGSAGNTIYF. The whole variable domain, remainder taken from reference TRBV29-1 and TRBJ1-3, is SAVISQKPSRDICQRGTSLTIQCQVDSQVTMMFWYRQQPGQSLTLIATANQGSEATYESGFVIDKFPISRPNLTFSTLTVSNMSPEDSSIYLCSVGSAGNTIYFGEGSWLTVV.

There are many counts of this clonotype. The chain combines TRBV5-1 with TRBJ1-1, with D hard to call. The CDR3 spans 13 residues. Deletions cut 0 bases from V and 8 bases from J, with 11 bases between. Per the germline V gene, CDR1 is SGHRS and CDR2 is YFSETQ. CDR3 sequence: CASSLVIRSEAFF. The CDR3 DNA reads TGCGCCAGCAGCTTGGTTATTCGGTCGGAAGCTTTCTTT.

This clonotype was picked up a small number of times. The V gene is TRBV5-1, the J gene TRBJ2-5; 13 bases map to TRBD2. This CDR3 is built from 15 residues. The V and J ends lost 2 bases and 4 bases, in that order; junction bases with no gene match: 2. The germline gives CDR1 SGHRS, CDR2 YFSETQ. The DNA for the CDR3 is TGCGCCAGCAGCTTTGGACTAGCGGGGGTAGAGACCCAGTACTTC. Residues: CASSFGLAGVETQYF.

This clonotype appeared many times. A read error may account for a junction end that differs from germline. Here the CDR3 reads CASRSSTNTGELFF. CDR3 in DNA: TGTGCCAGCAGATCCTCCACGAATACCGGGGAGCTGTTTTTT. The chain joins TRBV2 to TRBJ2-2; D is undetermined. Germline V lookup: CDR1 SNHLY, CDR2 FYNNEI. The CDR3 has 14 amino acids.

The chain combines TRBV20-1 with TRBJ2-5, with D unclear. The CDR3 totals 13 residues. Germline CDR1 and CDR2: DFQATT and SNEGSKA (reference sequence). V was trimmed by 2 bases and J by 2 bases, leaving 9 bases between them. This CDR3 is CSARTMLQETQYF. The CDR3, as DNA: TGCAGTGCTAGAACGATGCTACAAGAGACCCAGTACTTC.

In its sample, this clonotype was seen many times. The rearrangement joins TRBV2 to TRBJ2-7; TRBD1 agrees at 7 bases. The CDR3 contains 15 residues. Unmatched junction bases numbered 13, after V lost 8 bases and J lost 3 bases. The germline gives CDR1 SNHLY, CDR2 FYNNEI. The CDR3 here is CASQPGGYENYEQYF. CDR3 nucleotide sequence: TGTGCCAGCCAACCAGGGGGTTACGAGAACTACGAGCAGTACTTC.

This clonotype was counted only a few times. This rearrangement joins TRBV15 to TRBJ1-5; D is unclear. CDR3 length equals 15 residues. Trimming removed 2 bases from V and 1 base from J, with 9 bases in between. Per the germline V gene, CDR1 is LNHNV and CDR2 is YYDKDF (reference sequence). The CDR3 DNA reads TGTGCCACCAGCAGACGACCCAGGAGCAATCAGCCCCAGCATTTT. As protein: CATSRRPRSNQPQHF.